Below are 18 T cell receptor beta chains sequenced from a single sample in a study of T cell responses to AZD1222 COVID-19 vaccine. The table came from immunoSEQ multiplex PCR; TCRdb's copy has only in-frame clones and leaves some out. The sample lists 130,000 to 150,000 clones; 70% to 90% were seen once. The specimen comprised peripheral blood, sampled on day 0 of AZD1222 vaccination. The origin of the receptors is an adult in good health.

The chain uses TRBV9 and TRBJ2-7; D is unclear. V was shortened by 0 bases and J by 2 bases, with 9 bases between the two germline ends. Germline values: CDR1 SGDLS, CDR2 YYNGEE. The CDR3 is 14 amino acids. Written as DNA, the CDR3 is TGTGCCAGCAGCGTAGGGCCTAGTCCCTACGAGCAGTACTTC. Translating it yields CASSVGPSPYEQYF.

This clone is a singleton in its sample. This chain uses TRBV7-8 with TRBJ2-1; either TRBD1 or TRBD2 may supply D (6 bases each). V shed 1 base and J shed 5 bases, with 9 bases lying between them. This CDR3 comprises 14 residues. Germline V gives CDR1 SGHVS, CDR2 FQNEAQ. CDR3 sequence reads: CASSLGRGHNEQFF. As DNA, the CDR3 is TGTGCCAGCAGCTTAGGTCGGGGGCACAATGAGCAGTTCTTC.

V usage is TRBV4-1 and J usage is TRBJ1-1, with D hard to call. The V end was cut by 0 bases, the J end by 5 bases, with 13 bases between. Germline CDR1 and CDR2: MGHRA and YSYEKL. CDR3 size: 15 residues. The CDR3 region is CASSQDNFARTEAFF. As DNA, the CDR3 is TGCGCCAGCAGCCAAGATAATTTTGCGAGGACTGAAGCTTTCTTT.

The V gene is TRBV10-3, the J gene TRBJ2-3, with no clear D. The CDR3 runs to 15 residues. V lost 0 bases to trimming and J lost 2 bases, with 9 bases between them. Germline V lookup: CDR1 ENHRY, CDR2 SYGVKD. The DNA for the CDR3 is TGTGCCATCAGTGAGTCGCCCACCCCCACAGATACGCAGTATTTT. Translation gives CAISESPTPTDTQYF.

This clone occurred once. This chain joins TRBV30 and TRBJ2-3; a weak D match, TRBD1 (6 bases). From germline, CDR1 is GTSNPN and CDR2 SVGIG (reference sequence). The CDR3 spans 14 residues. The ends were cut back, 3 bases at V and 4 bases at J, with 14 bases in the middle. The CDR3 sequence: CAWRRTGRADTQYF. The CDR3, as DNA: TGTGCCTGGAGAAGAACAGGGAGAGCAGATACGCAGTATTTT.

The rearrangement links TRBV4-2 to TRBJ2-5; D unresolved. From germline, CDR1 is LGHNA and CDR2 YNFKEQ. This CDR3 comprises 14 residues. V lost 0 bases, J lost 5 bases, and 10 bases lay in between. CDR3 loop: CASSQDSTSETQYF. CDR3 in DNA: TGTGCCAGCAGCCAAGATTCCACAAGCGAGACCCAGTACTTC.

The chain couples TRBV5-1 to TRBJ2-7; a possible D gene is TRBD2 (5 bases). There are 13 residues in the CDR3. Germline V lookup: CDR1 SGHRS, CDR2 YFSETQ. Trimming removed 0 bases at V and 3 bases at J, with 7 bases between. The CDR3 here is CASSLDGDYEQYF. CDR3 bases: TGCGCCAGCAGCTTGGACGGGGACTACGAGCAGTACTTC.

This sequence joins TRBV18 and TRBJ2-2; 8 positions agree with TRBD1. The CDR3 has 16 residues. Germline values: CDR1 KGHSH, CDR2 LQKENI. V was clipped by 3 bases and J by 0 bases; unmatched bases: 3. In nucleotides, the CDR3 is TGTGCCAGCTCACCTGGACAGGGAGCGAACACCGGGGAGCTGTTTTTT. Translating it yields CASSPGQGANTGELFF.

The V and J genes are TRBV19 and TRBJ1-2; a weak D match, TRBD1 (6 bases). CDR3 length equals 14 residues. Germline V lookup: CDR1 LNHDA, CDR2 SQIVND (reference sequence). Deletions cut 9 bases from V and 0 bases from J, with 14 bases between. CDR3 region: CASRGAPPNYGYTF. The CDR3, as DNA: TGTGCCAGCCGGGGGGCGCCTCCTAACTATGGCTACACCTTC. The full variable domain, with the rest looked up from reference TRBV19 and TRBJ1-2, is DGGITQSPKYLFRKEGQNVTLSCEQNLNHDAMYWYRQDPGQGLRLIYYSQIVNDFQKGDIAEGYSVSREKKESFPLTVTSAQKNPTAFYLCASRGAPPNYGYTFGSGTRLTVV.

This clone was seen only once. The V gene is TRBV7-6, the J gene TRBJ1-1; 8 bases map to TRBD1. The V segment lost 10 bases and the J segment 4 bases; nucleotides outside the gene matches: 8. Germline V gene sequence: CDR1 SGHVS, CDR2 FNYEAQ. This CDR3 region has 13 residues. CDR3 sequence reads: CATDRGYGTEAFF. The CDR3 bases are TGTGCCACAGACAGGGGATATGGCACTGAAGCTTTCTTT.

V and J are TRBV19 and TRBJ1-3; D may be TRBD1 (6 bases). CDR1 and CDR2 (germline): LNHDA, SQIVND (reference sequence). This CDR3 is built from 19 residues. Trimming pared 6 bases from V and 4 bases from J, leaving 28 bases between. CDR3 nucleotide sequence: TGTGCCAGTAGCCCCTGGGGCAGGGGAAAGTTCTCGGACGGAAACACCATATATTTT. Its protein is CASSPWGRGKFSDGNTIYF.

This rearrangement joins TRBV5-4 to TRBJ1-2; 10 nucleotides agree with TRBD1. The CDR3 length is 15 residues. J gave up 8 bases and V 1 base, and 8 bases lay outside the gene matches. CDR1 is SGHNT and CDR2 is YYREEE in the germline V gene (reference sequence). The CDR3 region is CASSLPGQGIRGYTF. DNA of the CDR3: TGTGCCAGCAGCTTGCCGGGACAGGGGATAAGGGGCTACACCTTC.

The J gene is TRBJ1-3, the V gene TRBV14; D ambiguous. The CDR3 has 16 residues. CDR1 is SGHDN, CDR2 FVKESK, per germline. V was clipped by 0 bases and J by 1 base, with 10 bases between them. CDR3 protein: CASSQDLVTSGNTIYF. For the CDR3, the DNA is TGTGCCAGCAGCCAAGATCTGGTTACTTCTGGAAACACCATATATTTT.

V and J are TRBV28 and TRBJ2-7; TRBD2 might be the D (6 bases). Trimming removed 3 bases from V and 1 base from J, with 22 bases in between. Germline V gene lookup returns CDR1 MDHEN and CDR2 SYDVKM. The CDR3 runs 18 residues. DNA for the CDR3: TGTGCCAGCAGTTTTTTTGCCTTTTCCGGACGGGAGTCCTACGAGCAGTACTTC. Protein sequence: CASSFFAFSGRESYEQYF.

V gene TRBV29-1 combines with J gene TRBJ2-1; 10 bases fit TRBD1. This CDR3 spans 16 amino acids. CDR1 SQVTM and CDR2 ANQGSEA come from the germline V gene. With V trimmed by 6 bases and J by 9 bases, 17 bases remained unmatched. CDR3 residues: CSVPLRDRGYGGEQFF. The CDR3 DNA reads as TGCAGCGTCCCCCTCCGGGACAGGGGTTATGGCGGTGAGCAGTTCTTC.

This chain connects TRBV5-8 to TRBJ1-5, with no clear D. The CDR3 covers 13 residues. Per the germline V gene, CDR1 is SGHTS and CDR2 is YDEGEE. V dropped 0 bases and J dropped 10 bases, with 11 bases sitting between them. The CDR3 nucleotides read TGTGCCAGCAGCTTGGGGGTCTTTGGACCCCAGCATTTT. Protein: CASSLGVFGPQHF.

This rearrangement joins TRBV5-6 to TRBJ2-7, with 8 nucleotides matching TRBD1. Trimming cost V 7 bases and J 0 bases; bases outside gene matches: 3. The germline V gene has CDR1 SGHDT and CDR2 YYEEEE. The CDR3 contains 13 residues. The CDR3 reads CASLDRGSYEQYF. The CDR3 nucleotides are TGTGCCAGCTTAGACAGGGGCTCCTACGAGCAGTACTTC.

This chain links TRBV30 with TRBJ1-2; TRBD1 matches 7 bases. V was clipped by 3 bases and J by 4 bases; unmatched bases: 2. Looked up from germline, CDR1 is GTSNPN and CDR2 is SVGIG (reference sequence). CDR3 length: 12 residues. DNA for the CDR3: TGTGCCTGGAGGACAGGGACCTATGGCTACACCTTC. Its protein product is CAWRTGTYGYTF.